This TCR beta chain was captured by sequencing in a study of blood T cell repertoires in COVID-19. Study background: COVID-19 samples from acute and convalescent phases originated in the United States, Italy and Spain. PBMCs, B-cell-depleted T cells, or T cells were the source of the cDNA or gDNA that made up the material.

The V gene's germline CDR1 is SNHLY and CDR2 FYNNEI. Trimming took 3 bases from V and 4 from J, leaving 21 bases between them. The CDR3 consists of 17 residues. Under the authors' procedure: Scientists estimated how many nucleated cells there were by amplifying reference gene primers. The assay was immunoSEQ multiplex PCR, and TCRdb's table has in-frame clones only and misses some. V and J calls and clone size are those listed in that table; D and trimming were worked out from the DNA. Of 120,000 or so clones detected, roughly 69% appear once; the ten largest clones hold approximately 2.3%. This chain links TRBV2 with TRBJ1-2; a weak D match, TRBD1 (5 bases). The sequenced material came from peripheral blood. The source is a woman aged 70-85 years with acute or convalescent COVID-19. The CDR3 sequence is CASSDRPGKSDIYGYTF. The CDR3 coding sequence is TGTGCCAGCAGTGATCGGCCAGGGAAGTCCGATATCTATGGCTACACCTTC.